This T cell receptor beta chain was recovered during a study of Graves' ophthalmopathy and Graves' hyperthyroidism. Study overall: Sampling took place at initial diagnosis, with peripheral blood obtained before any treatment. Study outcomes and limitations: The blood repertoire also included most expanded thyroid clonotypes above 0.001 frequency.

TCR beta CDR3 regions were amplified from RNA transcripts. The workflow started with a first-round RT-PCR run with HTBI primers and then moved on to a second-round multiplex PCR. Each CDR3 protein is one row after TCRdb ran MiXCR on the multiplex PCR reads. In the table there are hundreds of thousands of distinct CDR3 sequences, about 16% of which are singletons. In this sample, this clonotype turned up a few times. The antigen is undetermined. CDR1 is SGHNT and CDR2 is YYREEE in the germline V gene (reference sequence). The CDR3 totals 16 residues. J lost 6 bases, V lost 4 bases, and 14 bases had no gene match.

The genes are TRBV5-4 and TRBJ1-1, with TRBD1 matching 8 bases. The receptor comes from a woman aged 18-30 years with stable Graves' hyperthyroidism. Sequences were obtained from peripheral blood. The CDR3 DNA reads TGTGCCAGCAGCAGCGGACAGGGAGTCGGCTTCGCTGAAGCTTTCTTT. It yields the protein CASSSGQGVGFAEAFF.